The clone carrying this T cell receptor (beta chain) appeared many times. The germline gives CDR1 SGHRS, CDR2 YFSETQ. This CDR3 is built from 15 residues. V gave up 3 bases and J gave up 5 bases; unmatched junction bases: 10. This record belongs to a study of human T cells and chemical hapten exposure. Study-level background: Patients were given diphenylcyclopropenone on the scalp weekly across the roughly 25-week study.

TCRdb reanalysed the RACE reads using MiXCR and keeps one entry per CDR3 protein. The data show about 380,000 distinct CDR3 sequences, with approximately 4.4% seen just once and approximately 2.1% held by the top ten. Time point reported: patch test 1, 2 weeks after DPC sensitization. Described treatment: therapeutic diphenylcyclopropenone sensitization with weekly scalp DPC. The chain couples TRBV5-1 to TRBJ2-5, with 7 bases lining up with TRBD1. The receptor was isolated from a woman between 50 and 59 years old with alopecia areata. Some clones in this sample may be carry-over from other donors' samples. The sample consisted of whole blood, taken in connection with sensitization to the hapten diphenylcyclopropenone (DPC). The CDR3 protein is CASSWRPGQLETQYF. In DNA form, the CDR3 reads TGCGCCAGCAGCTGGAGACCGGGACAGCTCGAGACCCAGTACTTC.